Sequencing of this TCR beta chain was carried out in a study of response to subunit inactivated influenza vaccine. TCRdb ran MiXCR on the RT-PCR reads and lists one entry per CDR3 protein. The sample yields a few hundred thousand distinct CDR3 sequences, 21% seen once. Whole-study findings and limits: Researchers suggested that each seasonal influenza vaccination recruits few new T cells.

The germline gives CDR1 MGHRA, CDR2 YSYEKL. The CDR3 is 14 residues long. Trimming stripped 2 bases from V and 3 bases from J, with 10 bases between. The sample holds a few counts of this clonotype. What it binds is not known. The chain links TRBV4-1 to TRBJ1-1, with D perhaps TRBD1 (6 bases). The source is a man aged 50-75 years who received an inactivated influenza vaccine. Sequences were derived from PBMCs from blood, sampled less than 22 months after vaccination. The CDR3 sequence: CASSQIQGYTEAFF. The CDR3 bases are TGCGCCAGCAGCCAAATACAGGGTTACACTGAAGCTTTCTTT.